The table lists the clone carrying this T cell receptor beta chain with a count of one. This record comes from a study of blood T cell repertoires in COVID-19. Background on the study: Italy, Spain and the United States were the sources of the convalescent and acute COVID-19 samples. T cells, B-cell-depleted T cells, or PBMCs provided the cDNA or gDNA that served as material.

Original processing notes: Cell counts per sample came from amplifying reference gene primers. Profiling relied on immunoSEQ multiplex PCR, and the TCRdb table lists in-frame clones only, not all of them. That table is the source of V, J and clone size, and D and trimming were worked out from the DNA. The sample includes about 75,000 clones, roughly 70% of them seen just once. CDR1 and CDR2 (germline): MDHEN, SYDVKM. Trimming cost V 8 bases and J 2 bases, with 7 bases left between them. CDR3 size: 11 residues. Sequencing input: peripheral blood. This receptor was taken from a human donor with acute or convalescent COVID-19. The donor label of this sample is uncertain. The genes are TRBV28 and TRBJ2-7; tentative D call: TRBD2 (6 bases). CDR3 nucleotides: TGTGCCAGCGGAGGGACCTACGAGCAGTACTTC. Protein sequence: CASGGTYEQYF.